One sample yielded the 25 T cell receptor beta chains listed below, sequenced in a study of blood T cell repertoires in COVID-19. Sequencing used immunoSEQ multiplex PCR; TCRdb keeps in-frame clones, though not all of them. Here the sample spans about 340,000 clones, 80% to 90% being singletons. Sequenced material: peripheral blood. The receptor source for this set is a man aged 25 to 40 with active or convalescent COVID-19.

A note on this clone: This specimen includes other DNA sequences encoding the same CDR3. The chain recombines TRBV5-8 with TRBJ1-5; tentatively, D is TRBD1 (5 bases). The germline gives CDR1 SGHTS, CDR2 YDEGEE. There are 12 residues in the CDR3. Trimming pared 1 base from V and 6 bases from J, leaving 5 bases between. CDR3 in DNA: TGTGCCAGCAGCTTGAGGGGTCAGCCCCAGCATTTT. Protein sequence: CASSLRGQPQHF.

This sequence joins TRBV11-1 and TRBJ2-7; D perhaps matches TRBD1 (5 bases). Germline assignment: CDR1 SGHAT and CDR2 FQDESV (reference sequence). Trimming took 2 bases from V and 6 from J, leaving 20 bases between them. This CDR3 contains 16 residues. The CDR3 DNA reads as TGTGCCAGCAGCTTAAGTTTCGGACAAGAACAGTTCGAGCAGTACTTC. Its protein is CASSLSFGQEQFEQYF.

This rearrangement joins TRBV11-3 to TRBJ2-5; D is uncertain. Germline CDR1 SGHNT, CDR2 YENEEA. V was cut by 5 bases and J by 2 bases, with 15 bases left in between. The CDR3 runs 15 residues. The CDR3 region has the DNA TGTGCCAGCAGCGCCTCTCGAGAACTGCAAGAGACCCAGTACTTC. It codes for CASSASRELQETQYF.

The chain uses TRBV19 and TRBJ2-3; D unclear. V was pared by 3 bases and J by 7 bases, with 8 bases between. The CDR3 is made up of 12 amino acids. CDR1 and CDR2 (germline): LNHDA, SQIVND (reference sequence). CDR3 DNA: TGTGCCAGTAGTATCTCTAGGAATACGCAGTATTTT. Amino acid sequence: CASSISRNTQYF.

The chain joins TRBV7-2 to TRBJ1-1; possible D gene TRBD1, 6 bases. The CDR3 runs 14 residues. Trimming cost V 6 bases and J 5 bases, with 16 bases left between them. Germline CDR1 is SGHTA and CDR2 is FQGNSA. This CDR3 is CASSFTGLRTEAFF. The CDR3 nucleotides read TGTGCCAGCAGTTTTACAGGGCTTCGGACTGAAGCTTTCTTT.

CDR3 amino acids: CASHAVGATNEKLFF. CDR3 in DNA: TGTGCCAGCCACGCGGTCGGGGCAACTAATGAAAAACTGTTTTTT. This chain links TRBV28 with TRBJ1-4; no clear D. CDR1 and CDR2 from the germline V gene are MDHEN and SYDVKM. CDR3 size: 15 residues. Trimming removed 8 bases at V and 0 bases at J, with 13 bases between.

V usage is TRBV24-1 and J usage is TRBJ2-7; D remains unclear. The CDR3 runs to 16 residues. CDR1 is KGHDR, CDR2 SFDVKD, per germline. Trimming left V 4 bases short and J 0 bases short, with 15 bases between. Written as DNA, the CDR3 is TGTGCCACCAGTGACCCGAAAGACCGGAGCTCCTACGAGCAGTACTTC. It yields the protein CATSDPKDRSSYEQYF.

The chain is built from TRBV28 and TRBJ2-3, with 7 positions matching TRBD1. V shed 5 bases and J 4 bases; nucleotides not matched to a gene: 12. Per germline, CDR1 MDHEN and CDR2 SYDVKM. The CDR3 has 16 residues. CDR3 nucleotide sequence: TGTGCCAGCAGTATACCAAGGACAGGACGGCCAGATACGCAGTATTTT. It codes for CASSIPRTGRPDTQYF.

V and J are TRBV5-1 and TRBJ1-1, with D perhaps matching TRBD1 (5 bases). Per germline, CDR1 SGHRS and CDR2 YFSETQ. Trimming cost V 4 bases and J 3 bases, with 13 bases left between them. There are 14 residues in the CDR3. CDR3 coding DNA: TGCGCCAGCAGCCTTGTAGGGGTGTACACTGAAGCTTTCTTT. This encodes CASSLVGVYTEAFF.

This clone was seen only a few times. Within the sample, other DNA sequences also encode this same CDR3. This chain joins TRBV18 and TRBJ1-1, with D possibly matching TRBD1 (5 bases). The V and J ends lost 6 bases and 0 bases respectively, with 8 bases between them. CDR1 is KGHSH, CDR2 LQKENI, per germline. This CDR3 comprises 13 residues. This CDR3 is CASSSTVNTEAFF. DNA of the CDR3: TGTGCCAGCTCCTCGACAGTGAACACTGAAGCTTTCTTT.

The chain combines TRBV28 with TRBJ2-7; 7 bases fit TRBD1. Trimming took 8 bases from V and 7 from J; bases not matched to a gene: 11. CDR3 size: 13 residues. The V gene's germline CDR1 is MDHEN and CDR2 SYDVKM. This chain's CDR3 is CASRGQVPMEQYF. The CDR3 coding sequence is TGTGCCAGCCGAGGACAGGTCCCGATGGAGCAGTACTTC.

This chain uses TRBV5-1 with TRBJ2-7, with a tentative D call TRBD2 (6 bases). This CDR3 has 15 amino acids. Germline CDR1 SGHRS, CDR2 YFSETQ. V gave up 0 bases and J gave up 6 bases, with 16 bases separating them. The CDR3 DNA reads TGCGCCAGCAGCTTGGCGTTGGGGGGAGCGGGCGAGCAGTACTTC. It yields the protein CASSLALGGAGEQYF. The full variable domain, completed using reference TRBV5-1 and TRBJ2-7, is KAGVTQTPRYLIKTRGQQVTLSCSPISGHRSVSWYQQTPGQGLQFLFEYFSETQRNKGNFPGRFSGRQFSNSRSEMNVSTLELGDSALYLCASSLALGGAGEQYFGPGTRLTVT.

The CDR3 loop is CASSLEGGARSNYGYTF. The DNA of the CDR3 is TGCGCCAGCAGCTTGGAAGGGGGCGCGAGATCCAACTATGGCTACACCTTC. The rearrangement uses TRBV5-1 and TRBJ1-2, with 7 bases that match TRBD1. V lost 0 bases, J lost 2 bases, and 10 bases stayed unmatched. CDR1 and CDR2 from the germline V gene are SGHRS and YFSETQ. The CDR3 extends over 17 amino acids.

The chain employs TRBV11-3 and TRBJ1-6; the D gene is possibly TRBD1 (5 bases). CDR3 length: 14 amino acids. Trimming took 8 bases from V and 7 from J, leaving 15 bases between them. Per germline, CDR1 SGHNT and CDR2 YENEEA. This CDR3 reads CASGYDSFNSPLHF. In DNA form, the CDR3 reads TGTGCCAGCGGATACGACAGCTTCAATTCACCCCTCCACTTT.

This rearrangement joins TRBV5-1 to TRBJ1-4, with 8 bases matching TRBD1. V was pared by 4 bases and J by 0 bases, with 5 bases of the junction left unmatched. CDR1 and CDR2 (germline): SGHRS, YFSETQ. This CDR3 contains 16 residues. In nucleotides, the CDR3 is TGCGCCAGCAGCAACGACAGGGGTACAACTAATGAAAAACTGTTTTTT. This codes for CASSNDRGTTNEKLFF.

CDR3 in amino acids: CASSQTSGSLEQYF. Here the CDR3 DNA reads TGTGCCAGCAGCCAGACTAGCGGGAGTCTCGAGCAGTACTTC. The chain couples TRBV7-6 to TRBJ2-7; 12 bases map to TRBD2. This CDR3 region has 14 residues. The V gene end was trimmed by 5 bases and the J gene end by 6 bases; junction bases not matched to a gene: 5. Germline V gene sequence: CDR1 SGHVS, CDR2 FNYEAQ.

This CDR3 reads CASWTGGPVQPQHF. CDR3 in DNA: TGTGCCAGTTGGACAGGGGGTCCCGTTCAGCCCCAGCATTTT. The chain links TRBV27 to TRBJ1-5; 10 nucleotides line up with TRBD1. This CDR3 contains 14 residues. Unmatched junction bases numbered 8, after V lost 9 bases and J lost 6 bases. In germline, CDR1 is MNHEY, CDR2 SMNVEV (reference sequence).

This clone was seen at least ten times. The chain recombines TRBV13 with TRBJ2-7; 9 bases map to TRBD1. Germline V lookup: CDR1 PRHDT, CDR2 FYEKMQ (reference sequence). The CDR3 spans 14 residues. Trimming removed 4 bases from V and 8 bases from J; junction bases left unmatched: 9. Here the CDR3 DNA reads TGTGCCAGCAGCTCTGGACAGGGGCGGGACAAGCAGTACTTC. Translated, it gives CASSSGQGRDKQYF. Combining the CDR3 with reference TRBV13 and TRBJ2-7 gives the whole variable domain AAGVIQSPRHLIKEKRETATLKCYPIPRHDTVYWYQQGPGQDPQFLISFYEKMQSDKGSIPDRFSAQQFSDYHSELNMSSLELGDSALYFCASSSGQGRDKQYFGPGTRLTVT.

This chain uses TRBV30 with TRBJ2-1; 7 bases map to TRBD2. CDR3 length: 14 residues. V lost 1 base to trimming and J lost 0 bases; unmatched junction nucleotides: 0. Germline lookup yields CDR1 GTSNPN and CDR2 SVGIG (reference sequence). CDR3 nucleotides: TGTGCCTGGAGTGGGACTAGCTCCTACAATGAGCAGTTCTTC. Protein product: CAWSGTSSYNEQFF.

The CDR3 loop reads CASSYSAGAYEQYF. DNA for the CDR3: TGTGCCAGCAGTTACTCGGCGGGGGCCTACGAGCAGTACTTC. The chain joins TRBV6-2 or TRBV6-3 to TRBJ2-7, with 7 bases matching TRBD2. V dropped 0 bases and J dropped 2; count of bases not matched to a gene: 1. From germline, CDR1 is MNHEY and CDR2 SVGEGT. The length of the CDR3 is 14 residues.

This chain links TRBV9 with TRBJ1-2; 8 bases are a match to TRBD1. J was trimmed by 6 bases and V by 3 bases; bases with no gene match: 7. The CDR3 extends over 14 amino acids. Germline V gene sequence: CDR1 SGDLS, CDR2 YYNGEE. DNA for the CDR3: TGTGCCAGCAGCGCCCCAGGGGGCTCGAATGGCTACACCTTC. Its translation is CASSAPGGSNGYTF.

The rearrangement uses TRBV5-1 and TRBJ2-7; 8 nucleotides agree with TRBD1. This CDR3 comprises 20 residues. J lost 2 bases, V lost 6 bases, and 25 bases had no gene match. Germline V lookup: CDR1 SGHRS, CDR2 YFSETQ. This chain's CDR3 is CASTLNTVGTGRTFPYEQYF. The CDR3 DNA reads TGCGCCAGCACCCTTAATACCGTGGGGACAGGCCGAACATTCCCCTACGAGCAGTACTTC.

The gene calls are TRBV30 and TRBJ2-3; D call uncertain. V dropped 3 bases and J dropped 2 bases, with 12 bases sitting between them. The length of the CDR3 is 14 residues. The germline gives CDR1 GTSNPN, CDR2 SVGIG (reference sequence). CDR3 region: CAWRPYGPTDTQYF. DNA for the CDR3: TGTGCCTGGAGGCCGTATGGGCCCACAGATACGCAGTATTTT.

The V gene is TRBV7-9, the J gene TRBJ1-5; D ambiguous. There are 11 residues in the CDR3. Between the trimmed V and J ends, which lost 4 bases and 11 bases, there was a span of 9 bases. The germline CDR1 and CDR2 sequences are SEHNR and FQNEAQ (reference sequence). CDR3 coding DNA: TGTGCCAGCAGCTCCACCGGGGCCCAGCATTTT. Translated, it gives CASSSTGAQHF.

V is TRBV12-3 or TRBV12-4 and J is TRBJ2-1; 8 bases map to TRBD2. Losses at the gene ends were 7 bases for V and 7 bases for J; bases not matched to a gene: 6. The CDR3 consists of 13 residues. This CDR3 reads CASTLGLANEQFF. In nucleotides, the CDR3 is TGTGCCAGCACCCTCGGACTAGCTAATGAGCAGTTCTTC.